This T cell receptor (beta chain) stems from a study of blood T cell repertoires in COVID-19 (dated by TCRdb to 2020 to 2022). Notes on the research overall: Samples from collaborators originated in the United States, Italy and Spain and spanned both the acute and convalescent phases of COVID-19. The material from the prospective study consisted of cDNA or gDNA derived from T cells, B-cell-depleted T cells, or PBMCs. Subjects who had been exposed to COVID-19, were actively infected with it, or had recovered from it provided the deeply sampled blood TCRbeta repertoires that made up the dataset. A freely available public database, intended as a resource for researchers studying the immune response to SARS-CoV-2, is where the repertoires were released. The samples were drawn from the first 160 participants of the ongoing ImmuneRACE study and from some 1,300 subjects provided by 6 global collaborators. Nearly every sample came with metadata listing a de-identified subject ID, COVID-19 status, age in years and sex. HLA class I and class II types, where available, came from metadata supplied by the sample provider rather than from assay-based typing. The research as a whole found: Clinical and demographic metadata were provided uncurated, with the amount varying by source and participant.

V is shortened by 5 bases, J by 2 bases, and the region joining them spans 12 bases. From the germline V gene, CDR1 is SGHTA and CDR2 is FQGTGA. The CDR3 numbers 14 residues from cysteine through phenylalanine. CDR3 DNA is the only sequence kept; it has 42 bases, read in frame from the first base. At one collaborating source in Seattle, patients were enrolled during active infection and were followed longitudinally through the course of disease. Collaborating institutions collected whole blood in K2EDTA tubes following their own protocols. For TCRbeta analysis, collaborators shipped samples as frozen whole blood, isolated PBMCs, or DNA extracted from either of those sample types. A single count supports this clone. Its antigen is currently not known. One base away there is no much larger clone; base qualities are not given. TCRbeta CDR3 regions were amplified from genomic DNA by means of the immunoSEQ Assay, a bias-controlled multiplex PCR. The authors' pipeline ran thus. Nucleated cell counts per sample were estimated from amplification of reference gene primers within the assay. To quantify the absolute abundance of each unique TCRbeta CDR3 rearrangement, sequence reads were collapsed and filtered. Productive Simpson clonality was computed per sample as the square root of Simpson's diversity index over productive rearrangements. TCRdb provides this immuneACCESS table in a form limited to in-frame rearrangements. Some clones are lacking; in checked studies, under half of them reflect an unresolved V gene, and why the rest are absent is not known. That table supplies the V and J calls and clone size; D and trimming were determined from the DNA. The table for this sample lists some 390,000 clones; approximately 87% of them were counted only once. The ten largest clones take up under 3% of the sample.

This chain is built from TRBV7-3 and TRBJ1-1; the D gene is perhaps TRBD1, on 6 matching bases. The TCR sequence derives from an older woman with COVID-19, enrolled during active disease. What was sequenced was peripheral blood. CDR3 loop: CASSGGHGNTEAFF. The nucleotide sequence is given as TGTGCCAGCAGCGGGGGCCACGGCAACACTGAAGCTTTCTTT.